This TCR beta chain is from a study of T cells in Graves' hyperthyroidism and ophthalmopathy. Overall study results and limits: Blood also contained most expanded thyroid clonotypes above 0.001. Separation of ophthalmopathy from stable hyperthyroidism was achieved by a 13 V-J model.

Reasons for excluding patients were uncontrolled infection, other autoimmune disease, pregnancy or lactation. Together with thyroid ultrasound, orbital computed tomography, serum thyroxine and TRAb, clinical symptoms were used for diagnoses. CDR1 and CDR2 (germline): MNHNS, SASEGT. The length of the CDR3 is 15 residues. V was shortened by 6 bases and J by 3 bases, with 14 bases between the two germline ends. Turning to this clonotype: Its antigen is unknown.

Using RNA transcripts as the source, TCR beta CDR3 regions were amplified. TCR CDR3 regions were first amplified by RT-PCR with HTBI primers. From the multiplex PCR reads, TCRdb called clonotypes with MiXCR, one entry per CDR3 protein. The sample has roughly 510,000 distinct CDR3 sequences, over 45% seen once. Sample: peripheral blood or thyroid tissue (not recorded which). The sequence derives from an adult woman with Graves' disease, either hyperthyroidism or ophthalmopathy (not recorded which). The chain uses TRBV6-1 and TRBJ2-2, with a possible D match to TRBD2 (5 bases). The CDR3 here is CASSLNSGDTGELFF. Written as DNA, the CDR3 is TGTGCCAGCAGCCTAAACAGCGGCGACACCGGGGAGCTGTTTTTT.